These T cell receptor beta chains were read from a single sample in a study of blood T cell repertoires in COVID-19. The protocol was immunoSEQ multiplex PCR, while the TCRdb copy is restricted to in-frame clones and leaves out a portion. Here the sample spans 200,000 to 250,000 clones, 75% to 90% being singletons. Sequenced sample: peripheral blood. The source is a woman between 70 and 85 years old with active or convalescent COVID-19. Both conserved end residues are part of each CDR3. A D gene is named only where the DNA matches it firmly. Not every row has a clone size; where given, it reads once, few, many or a size class.

abundance,d_gene,v_gene,j_gene,CDR3aa,CDR3nt
.,.,TRBV28,TRBJ1-4,CASSPAGWRSLEKLFF,TGTGCCAGCAGCCCCGCCGGATGGCGGTCCCTTGAAAAACTGTTTTTT
.,TRBD1,TRBV5-1,TRBJ1-1,CASSRDRVAEAFF,TGCGCCAGCAGTAGGGACAGGGTCGCTGAAGCTTTCTTT
.,TRBD1,TRBV7-2,TRBJ1-3,CASSPDRGYSGNTIYF,TGTGCCAGCAGCCCGGACAGGGGGTACTCTGGAAACACCATATATTTT
.,.,TRBV6-5,TRBJ2-2,CASSQTGFPGELFF,TGTGCCAGCAGCCAAACAGGGTTCCCCGGGGAGCTGTTTTTT
.,TRBD2,TRBV7-7,TRBJ2-2,CASSLNAGANTGELFF,TGTGCTAGCAGCTTAAATGCGGGAGCGAACACCGGGGAGCTGTTTTTT
.,.,TRBV19,TRBJ2-1,CASSRARSYNEQFF,TGTGCCAGTAGTAGAGCCCGCTCCTACAATGAGCAGTTCTTC
.,.,TRBV7-2,TRBJ1-2,CASSLVSGGIGQPDGYTF,TGTGCCAGCAGCTTAGTATCTGGTGGAATAGGACAGCCAGATGGCTACACCTTC
.,TRBD1,TRBV7-2,TRBJ1-3,CASSYPGGNTIYF,TGTGCCAGCAGCTACCCAGGGGGCAACACCATATATTTT
.,TRBD1,TRBV25-1,TRBJ1-3,CASSDPGQGPSGNTIYF,TGTGCCAGCAGTGATCCGGGACAGGGCCCCTCTGGAAACACCATATATTTT
.,.,TRBV7-6,TRBJ1-2,CASSPGQTYGYTF,TGTGCCAGCAGCCCTGGACAGACCTATGGCTACACCTTC
.,.,TRBV5-1,TRBJ2-3,CASSWGESGVKDTQYF,TGCGCCAGCAGCTGGGGGGAGTCAGGAGTAAAAGATACGCAGTATTTT
.,.,TRBV6-5,TRBJ1-6,CASSYVQGDSPLHF,TGTGCCAGCAGTTACGTACAGGGTGATTCACCCCTCCACTTT
.,TRBD2,TRBV9,TRBJ2-2,CASSAWSGEYTGELFF,TGTGCCAGCAGCGCTTGGAGCGGGGAGTACACCGGGGAGCTGTTTTTT
once,.,TRBV7-6,TRBJ2-6,CASSLVPGNAPGANVLTF,TGTGCCAGCAGCTTAGTTCCAGGGAACGCTCCTGGGGCCAACGTCCTGACTTTC
few,TRBD2,TRBV24-1,TRBJ2-3,CATSDGTSGRAVPPDTQYF,TGTGCCACCAGTGATGGGACTAGCGGGAGGGCCGTCCCCCCAGATACGCAGTATTTT
.,TRBD2,TRBV4-2,TRBJ2-1,CASSQSSRLAGQFF,TGTGCCAGCAGCCAGTCATCGAGACTAGCGGGACAGTTCTTC
.,.,TRBV6-5,TRBJ2-1,CASSYSISGMTDEQFF,TGTGCCAGCAGTTACTCTATCAGCGGTATGACCGATGAGCAGTTCTTC
.,.,TRBV7-9,TRBJ1-4,CASRQNGGNEKLFF,TGTGCCAGCAGACAAAACGGCGGGAATGAAAAACTGTTTTTT
.,.,TRBV4-2,TRBJ2-1,CASSQDLELLAEQFF,TGTGCCAGCAGCCAAGACTTGGAGCTGTTGGCGGAGCAGTTCTTC
.,.,TRBV3-1/TRBV3-2,TRBJ1-6,CASRPLDMGPDNSPLHF,TGTGCCAGCAGACCTCTTGACATGGGCCCTGATAATTCACCCCTCCACTTT
.,.,TRBV7-9,TRBJ1-5,CASSLGDSLNQPQHF,TGTGCCAGCAGCTTAGGAGACAGTCTCAATCAGCCCCAGCATTTT
.,TRBD1,TRBV5-1,TRBJ1-5,CASSPGTVSNQPQHF,TGCGCCAGCAGCCCGGGGACAGTTAGCAATCAGCCCCAGCATTTT
.,.,TRBV6-5,TRBJ1-4,CASSYYHENEKLFF,TGTGCCAGCAGTTACTATCATGAGAATGAAAAACTGTTTTTT
.,TRBD1,TRBV6-5,TRBJ2-7,CASIRGTESYEQYF,TGTGCCAGCATACGAGGGACAGAGTCCTACGAGCAGTACTTC
.,.,TRBV30,TRBJ2-1,CAWSVPEAKQFF,TGTGCCTGGAGTGTACCGGAGGCCAAGCAGTTCTTC
.,.,TRBV9,TRBJ1-1,CASSIRTDGTEAFF,TGTGCCAGCAGCATTAGGACAGATGGCACTGAAGCTTTCTTT
.,.,TRBV12-5,TRBJ1-5,CASVPGHLNQPQHF,TGTGCTAGTGTCCCGGGACACCTTAATCAGCCCCAGCATTTT
.,TRBD1,TRBV28,TRBJ1-6,CASSLPLTGGYSPLHF,TGTGCCAGCAGTTTGCCGTTGACAGGGGGCTATTCACCCCTCCACTTT
.,.,TRBV19,TRBJ1-2,CASSKGFGTFSYTF,TGTGCCAGTAGTAAGGGATTCGGGACTTTTAGCTACACCTTC
.,TRBD1,TRBV20-1,TRBJ1-2,CTLGTGDGYTF,TGCACCCTCGGGACAGGGGATGGCTACACCTTC
.,.,TRBV6-5,TRBJ1-1,CATVPPSTSTEAFF,TGTGCCACCGTGCCCCCATCGACATCCACTGAAGCTTTCTTT
.,.,TRBV5-1,TRBJ2-1,CASSTGNNEQFF,TGCGCCAGCTCAACAGGGAACAATGAGCAGTTCTTC
.,.,TRBV5-8,TRBJ1-5,CASSLARQGLRQPQHF,TGTGCCAGCAGCTTGGCCAGGCAGGGGCTTCGTCAGCCCCAGCATTTT
few,.,TRBV2,TRBJ2-1,CASSVEQASTYNEQFF,TGTGCCAGCAGTGTTGAGCAGGCCTCTACCTACAATGAGCAGTTCTTC
.,TRBD2,TRBV5-4,TRBJ2-3,CASSPGGGAGGRDTQYF,TGTGCCAGCAGCCCCGGGGGGGGAGCGGGGGGCCGGGATACGCAGTATTTT
.,TRBD1,TRBV7-2,TRBJ1-6,CASSLDWDSSNSPLHF,TGTGCCAGCAGCTTAGATTGGGACAGCAGTAATTCACCCCTCCACTTT
.,.,TRBV2,TRBJ1-2,CASSVLRRAAGTNYGYTF,TGTGCCAGCAGTGTTTTGCGAAGGGCGGCAGGGACTAACTATGGCTACACCTTC
.,TRBD2,TRBV13,TRBJ2-7,CASSLQGDASGSYEQYF,TGTGCCAGCAGCTTACAAGGGGACGCTAGCGGCTCCTACGAGCAGTACTTC
.,TRBD2,TRBV20-1,TRBJ2-1,CSASGAGGPVEQFF,TGCAGTGCTAGTGGCGCGGGGGGGCCAGTTGAGCAGTTCTTC
few,.,TRBV2,TRBJ2-1,CASILQPRGAGSYNEQFF,TGTGCCAGCATCTTACAGCCCAGGGGGGCGGGATCCTACAATGAGCAGTTCTTC
.,TRBD1,TRBV2,TRBJ2-7,CASRVDRAKSYEQYF,TGTGCCAGCAGAGTCGACAGGGCCAAGTCCTACGAGCAGTACTTC
.,TRBD2,TRBV9,TRBJ2-1,CASTGGTSGRLAEQFF,TGTGCCAGCACGGGTGGGACTAGCGGGAGATTGGCTGAGCAGTTCTTC
.,TRBD1,TRBV5-1,TRBJ1-2,CASSLEQGAGGYTF,TGCGCCAGCAGCTTGGAACAGGGGGCTGGCGGCTACACCTTC
.,.,TRBV10-1,TRBJ1-5,CASSVDSYQPQHF,TGCGCCAGCAGCGTTGACAGTTATCAGCCCCAGCATTTT
.,TRBD1,TRBV10-3,TRBJ2-1,CAITPGQGIGEQFF,TGTGCCATCACCCCGGGACAGGGGATCGGTGAGCAGTTCTTC
.,.,TRBV18,TRBJ2-1,CASSPSRDEQFF,TGTGCCAGCTCACCTTCCCGGGATGAGCAGTTCTTC
few,.,TRBV9,TRBJ1-1,CASSVGRGTEAFF,TGTGCCAGCAGCGTAGGACGCGGCACTGAAGCTTTCTTT
few,.,TRBV2,TRBJ1-1,CASSEALGSRVFF,TGTGCCAGCAGTGAAGCGCTTGGGTCCCGGGTTTTCTTT
.,.,TRBV4-1,TRBJ2-7,CASSQDNQGLSYEQYF,TGCGCCAGCAGCCAAGATAACCAGGGCCTATCCTACGAGCAGTACTTC
once,.,TRBV5-1,TRBJ2-7,CASSLAGGDFPYEQYF,TGCGCCAGCAGCTTGGCCGGCGGGGATTTCCCCTACGAGCAGTACTTC
few,.,TRBV6-5,TRBJ2-1,CASSLSFFNEQFF,TGTGCCAGCAGTTTATCCTTTTTCAATGAGCAGTTCTTC
.,TRBD1,TRBV18,TRBJ1-2,CASSPLSRDRAIYGYTF,TGTGCCAGCTCACCACTGTCGCGGGACAGGGCTATCTATGGCTACACCTTC
.,.,TRBV12-3/TRBV12-4,TRBJ2-7,CASSLAGVHEQYF,TGTGCCAGCAGTTTAGCGGGAGTCCACGAGCAGTACTTC